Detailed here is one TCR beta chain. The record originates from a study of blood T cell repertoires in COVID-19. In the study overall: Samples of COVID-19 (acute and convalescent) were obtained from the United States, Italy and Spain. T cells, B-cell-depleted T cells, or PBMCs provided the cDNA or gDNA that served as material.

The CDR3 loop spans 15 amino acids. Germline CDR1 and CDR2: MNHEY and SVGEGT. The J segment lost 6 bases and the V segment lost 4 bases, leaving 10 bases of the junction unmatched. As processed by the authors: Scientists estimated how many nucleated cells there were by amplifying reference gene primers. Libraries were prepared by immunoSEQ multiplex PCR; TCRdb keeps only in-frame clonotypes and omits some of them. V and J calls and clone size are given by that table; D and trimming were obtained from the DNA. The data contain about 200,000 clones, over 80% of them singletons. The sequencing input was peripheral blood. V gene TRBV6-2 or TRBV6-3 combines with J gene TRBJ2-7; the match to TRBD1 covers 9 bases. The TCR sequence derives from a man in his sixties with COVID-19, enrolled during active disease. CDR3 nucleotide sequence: TGTGCCAGCAGTTTATCCGGGACAGGGATTTTCGAGCAGTACTTC. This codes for CASSLSGTGIFEQYF.